This entry lists 20 T cell receptor beta chains sequenced from one sample in a study of blood T cell repertoires in COVID-19 (dated by TCRdb to about 2020). Receptors were amplified or captured by the immunoSEQ multiplex PCR assay. The source is immuneACCESS, and TCRdb retained only in-frame sequences with V and J called. Part of the clones is not carried over; for the studies checked, unresolved V genes explain less than half of this, and the remainder is unexplained. In all, the sample holds about 80,000 clones, and roughly 80% of those were seen once. The top ten clonotypes cover 30% to 40% of the sample. The source material was peripheral blood. The origin of the receptors is a woman aged 70-85 years with acute or convalescent COVID-19.

The rearrangement links TRBV6-5 to TRBJ1-4, with TRBD1 identical over 7 bases. CDR3 length: 15 residues. Germline V gene lookup returns CDR1 MNHEY and CDR2 SVGAGI. Losses at the gene ends were 0 bases for V and 6 bases for J; bases not matched to a gene: 4. For the CDR3, the DNA is TGTGCCAGCAGTTACTCAGGGGGCAGTGATGAAAAACTGTTTTTT. Translation: CASSYSGGSDEKLFF.

The chain joins TRBV19 to TRBJ1-4, with D possibly matching TRBD1 (6 bases). The germline V gene encodes CDR1 LNHDA and CDR2 SQIVND (reference sequence). Trimming stripped 7 bases from V and 1 base from J, with 13 bases between. The CDR3 runs 15 residues. The CDR3 nucleotides read TGTGCCAGTACTATCCAAGGGGGAACTAATGAAAAACTGTTTTTT. Translated: CASTIQGGTNEKLFF.

The chain employs TRBV9 and TRBJ2-2, with no clear D. The CDR3 has 12 residues. Germline V gene sequence: CDR1 SGDLS, CDR2 YYNGEE. V dropped 2 bases and J dropped 7 bases, with 6 bases sitting between them. The CDR3 sequence is CASSVFIGELFF. The CDR3, as DNA: TGTGCCAGCAGCGTTTTTATCGGGGAGCTGTTTTTT. Full variable domain (missing parts from reference TRBV9 and TRBJ2-2): DSGVTQTPKHLITATGQRVTLRCSPRSGDLSVYWYQQSLDQGLQFLIQYYNGEERAKGNILERFSAQQFPDLHSELNLSSLELGDSALYFCASSVFIGELFFGEGSRLTVL.

The V and J genes are TRBV27 and TRBJ1-2; 9 bases are shared with TRBD1. V gave up 2 bases and J gave up 1 base; unmatched junction bases: 5. The CDR3 loop spans 16 amino acids. CDR1 MNHEY and CDR2 SMNVEV come from the germline V gene (reference sequence). CDR3 sequence reads: CASSLSTDRGNYGYTF. In DNA, the CDR3 is TGTGCCAGCAGTTTAAGTACGGACAGGGGTAACTATGGCTACACCTTC.

This clone was seen ten or more times. This rearrangement joins TRBV2 to TRBJ1-4; no firm D call. This CDR3 has 14 amino acids. V shed 6 bases and J shed 2 bases, with 10 bases lying between them. From germline, CDR1 is SNHLY and CDR2 FYNNEI. The CDR3 is CASSPSSTNEKLFF. The DNA for the CDR3 is TGTGCCAGCAGCCCGAGCTCGACTAATGAAAAACTGTTTTTT.

This clone was seen just once. The chain is built from TRBV3-1 (or the pseudogene TRBV3-2) and TRBJ2-1; 10 bases are a match to TRBD2. Germline CDR1 is LGHDT and CDR2 is YNNKEL (reference sequence). Trimming at V came to 2 bases and at J to 7 bases, leaving 11 bases not matched to a gene. CDR3 length equals 17 residues. In DNA, the CDR3 is TGTGCCAGCAGCCAACCACCGCTAGCGGGAGCGGGTAATGAGCAGTTCTTC. Its translation: CASSQPPLAGAGNEQFF.

V gene TRBV7-2 combines with J gene TRBJ1-1; D ambiguous. Trimming shortened V by 1 base and J by 1 base, and 4 bases separated the two germline ends. Germline loops: CDR1 SGHTA, CDR2 FQGNSA. This CDR3 has 13 residues. This chain's CDR3 is CASSLVWNTEAFF. The CDR3, as DNA: TGTGCCAGCAGCTTAGTCTGGAACACTGAAGCTTTCTTT.

The chain recombines TRBV11-2 with TRBJ2-1, with 11 bases aligning to TRBD2. This CDR3 comprises 16 residues. In germline, CDR1 is SGHAT, CDR2 FQNNGV. Trimming took 4 bases from V and 9 from J; bases not matched to a gene: 11. CDR3 sequence: CASSSHSGRAQAEQFF. The CDR3 DNA is TGTGCCAGCAGCTCCCATAGCGGGAGGGCCCAGGCTGAGCAGTTCTTC.

In this sample, this clone turned up once. This sequence joins TRBV7-2 and TRBJ2-1, with D unresolved. V lost 6 bases and J 5 bases, leaving 14 bases between the germline ends. The CDR3 is 14 residues long. Looked up from germline, CDR1 is SGHTA and CDR2 is FQGNSA. The CDR3 nucleotides are TGTGCCAGCAGTCCTGGCGGTCAACACAATGAGCAGTTCTTC. This codes for CASSPGGQHNEQFF.

The chain has TRBV11-2 and TRBJ2-7; weak D call: TRBD2 (6 bases). CDR3 size: 17 residues. Germline assignment: CDR1 SGHAT and CDR2 FQNNGV. Deletions cut 3 bases from V and 0 bases from J, with 18 bases between. The CDR3 DNA reads TGTGCCAGCAGCTTGGGTTCCGCCGGGAGTTCCTCCTACGAGCAGTACTTC. Amino acid sequence: CASSLGSAGSSSYEQYF.

The chain uses TRBV10-1 and TRBJ2-1; 9 positions agree with TRBD2. Germline V CDR1 and CDR2: WNHNN, SYGVQD (reference sequence). V lost 3 bases to trimming and J lost 0 bases; unmatched junction nucleotides: 3. The CDR3 sequence is 16 residues long. The CDR3 here is CASSDLAGASYNEQFF. In DNA, the CDR3 is TGCGCCAGCAGTGACTTAGCGGGGGCCTCCTACAATGAGCAGTTCTTC.

This sequence joins TRBV6-6 and TRBJ1-1, with 9 bases fitting TRBD1. This CDR3 contains 17 residues. CDR1 is MNHNY, CDR2 SVGAGI, per germline (reference sequence). Germline trimming cut 5 bases from V and 0 bases from J; bases unmatched to any gene: 10. CDR3 sequence: CASSRPKTGGLNTEAFF. DNA of the CDR3: TGTGCCAGCAGTCGTCCAAAGACAGGGGGACTGAACACTGAAGCTTTCTTT.

This clone turned up a few times. This chain uses TRBV7-2 with TRBJ2-7, with TRBD2 matching 9 bases. Germline V gene data show CDR1 as SGHTA and CDR2 as FQGNSA. The V and J ends lost 6 bases and 4 bases, in that order; junction bases with no gene match: 13. This CDR3 has 16 amino acids. Here the CDR3 reads CASSRVSGSSLYEQYF. Here the CDR3 DNA reads TGTGCCAGCAGTCGGGTTAGCGGGAGCTCTCTATACGAGCAGTACTTC.

The chain joins TRBV5-1 to TRBJ1-2; D ambiguous. Trimming took off 0 bases at V and 7 bases at J, with 16 bases between the two ends. Germline values: CDR1 SGHRS, CDR2 YFSETQ. The CDR3 spans 15 residues. CDR3 DNA: TGCGCCAGCAGCTTGGGCCCCGGCGAAGCGACTGGCTACACCTTC. Translation: CASSLGPGEATGYTF.

About this clone itself: The germline gene is not matched at one end of the junction; a read error may be the cause. The genes are TRBV7-9 and TRBJ1-2, with 7 bases identical to TRBD1. Germline values: CDR1 SEHNR, CDR2 FQNEAQ (reference sequence). The length of the CDR3 is 15 residues. CDR3 DNA: TGTGCCAGCAGCATAGCTTCCGGGACAGCCTATGGCTACACCTTC. This sequence encodes CASSIASGTAYGYTF.

The V call is TRBV18, the J call TRBJ2-7, with 9 bases that match TRBD1. Germline trimming cut 4 bases from V and 5 bases from J; bases unmatched to any gene: 3. Germline V gene sequence: CDR1 KGHSH, CDR2 LQKENI. The CDR3 spans 13 residues. CDR3 sequence (DNA): TGTGCCAGCTCACAACGGACAGGGGACGAGCAGTACTTC. Translated, it gives CASSQRTGDEQYF.

The J gene is TRBJ2-3, the V gene TRBV5-1; possible D gene TRBD2, 6 bases. The germline V gene encodes CDR1 SGHRS and CDR2 YFSETQ. This CDR3 is 15 amino acids long. The V end was cut by 2 bases, the J end by 4 bases, with 14 bases between. The CDR3 DNA sequence: TGCGCCAGCAGCTTAGGAGGGGATGGGGCAGATACGCAGTATTTT. Translation: CASSLGGDGADTQYF.

The CDR3 loop is CAWSAGGSQPQHF. The CDR3 bases are TGTGCCTGGAGTGCCGGGGGTTCTCAGCCCCAGCATTTT. The chain joins TRBV30 to TRBJ1-5, with a possible D match to TRBD1 (5 bases). This CDR3 has 13 residues. Deletions cut 1 base from V and 6 bases from J, with 10 bases between. Germline V gene data show CDR1 as GTSNPN and CDR2 as SVGIG (reference sequence).

The sample holds one count of this clone. The rearrangement links TRBV2 to TRBJ1-1; TRBD1 is a possible D gene (6 bases). This CDR3 is 14 amino acids long. Trimming stripped 6 bases from V and 10 bases from J, with 21 bases between. The germline gives CDR1 SNHLY, CDR2 FYNNEI. DNA for the CDR3: TGTGCCAGCAGCCACGGGACACTTGGCAAAGCAGCTTTCTTT. Translated, it gives CASSHGTLGKAAFF.

This clone has a single count. V is TRBV2 and J is TRBJ2-1, with TRBD1 identical over 10 bases. CDR3 size: 13 residues. CDR1 is SNHLY, CDR2 FYNNEI, per germline. J was trimmed by 13 bases and V by 6 bases; bases with no gene match: 9. As DNA, the CDR3 is TGTGCCAGCAGCCAGGAGGGGACAGGGGCACAGTTCTTC. It specifies CASSQEGTGAQFF.